These T cell receptor beta chains were read from a single sample in a study of T cells after posttransplantation cyclophosphamide. Data came from immunoSEQ multiplex PCR; TCRdb stores just in-frame clones and leaves some out. In the table there are approximately 32,000 clones, around nine tenths of which are singletons. Sample: PBMCs. The receptor set was obtained from a woman in her thirties or forties with a blood cancer, CMV-positive, and with a related stem cell donor. The CDR3 runs from the conserved cysteine through the conserved F or W. The order of the fields is J gene, V gene, clone size, D gene, CDR3 DNA, CDR3 protein. A D gene is named only where the DNA matches it firmly. The size field is filled for only some rows; it gives once, few, many or a size class.

j_call: TRBJ2-4; v_call: TRBV7-2; clone_size: .; d_call: .; cdr3_nt: TGTGCCAGCAGCTTAACAACGACGGGTGCCAAAAACATTCAGTACTTC; cdr3_aa: CASSLTTTGAKNIQYF
j_call: TRBJ2-3; v_call: TRBV5-4; clone_size: .; d_call: TRBD2; cdr3_nt: TGTGCCAGCAGCTTTCCACTAGCGGGGGGGCCGACAGATACGCAGTATTTT; cdr3_aa: CASSFPLAGGPTDTQYF
j_call: TRBJ2-1; v_call: TRBV2; clone_size: .; d_call: .; cdr3_nt: TGTGCCAGCAGTGAATTCGCGGTGGGCTCCTACAATGAGCAGTTCTTC; cdr3_aa: CASSEFAVGSYNEQFF
j_call: TRBJ2-7; v_call: TRBV2; clone_size: few; d_call: .; cdr3_nt: TGTGCCAGCAGACCCGAGGTCGACTTACACTACGAGCAGTACTTC; cdr3_aa: CASRPEVDLHYEQYF
j_call: TRBJ1-6; v_call: TRBV28; clone_size: few; d_call: TRBD1; cdr3_nt: TGTGCCAGCAGTTCAAGAGGGGGGACAGCCTATAATTCACCCCTCCACTTT; cdr3_aa: CASSSRGGTAYNSPLHF
j_call: TRBJ1-1; v_call: TRBV5-1; clone_size: .; d_call: .; cdr3_nt: TGCGCCAGCAGCCACTACAAGGGGTTGAACACTGAAGCTTTCTTT; cdr3_aa: CASSHYKGLNTEAFF
j_call: TRBJ1-1; v_call: TRBV10-2; clone_size: .; d_call: .; cdr3_nt: TGCGCCAGCAGTGAATTTTACGGGATGGGTGACACTGAAGCTTTCTTT; cdr3_aa: CASSEFYGMGDTEAFF
j_call: TRBJ1-1; v_call: TRBV11-2; clone_size: .; d_call: .; cdr3_nt: TGTGCCGGCTCAGGCTTGAACACTGAAGCTTTCTTT; cdr3_aa: CAGSGLNTEAFF
j_call: TRBJ1-1; v_call: TRBV19; clone_size: .; d_call: .; cdr3_nt: TGTGCCAGTAGTACAGACACTGAAGCTTTCTTT; cdr3_aa: CASSTDTEAFF
j_call: TRBJ2-3; v_call: TRBV5-6; clone_size: .; d_call: TRBD2; cdr3_nt: TGTGCCAGCGGGGGGGACGGGGATACGCAGTATTTT; cdr3_aa: CASGGDGDTQYF
j_call: TRBJ2-7; v_call: TRBV6-6; clone_size: .; d_call: TRBD1; cdr3_nt: TGTGCCAGCAGTTACTCGTATGGGACAGGGCGCGAGCAGTACTTC; cdr3_aa: CASSYSYGTGREQYF
j_call: TRBJ1-6; v_call: TRBV25-1; clone_size: .; d_call: TRBD1; cdr3_nt: TGTGCCAGCAGTGGTCTACAGGGGAATTCACCCCTCCACTTT; cdr3_aa: CASSGLQGNSPLHF
j_call: TRBJ1-5; v_call: TRBV19; clone_size: .; d_call: TRBD1; cdr3_nt: TGTGCCAGTAGTATAGGGGACAGAAGCAATCAGCCCCAGCATTTT; cdr3_aa: CASSIGDRSNQPQHF
j_call: TRBJ2-5; v_call: TRBV27; clone_size: .; d_call: .; cdr3_nt: TGTGCCAGCAGTCCACGCAGGGTCCAAGAGACCCAGTACTTC; cdr3_aa: CASSPRRVQETQYF
j_call: TRBJ1-6; v_call: TRBV5-4; clone_size: .; d_call: .; cdr3_nt: TGTGCCAGCAGCTCCGACAGGTTTCCCCTCCACTTT; cdr3_aa: CASSSDRFPLHF
j_call: TRBJ2-1; v_call: TRBV4-1; clone_size: .; d_call: .; cdr3_nt: TGCGCCAGCAGCCGCCTTACCGGGGGTGAGCAGTTCTTC; cdr3_aa: CASSRLTGGEQFF
j_call: TRBJ2-7; v_call: TRBV5-1; clone_size: .; d_call: .; cdr3_nt: TGCGCCAGCAGCTACGGACAGAGCGAGCAGTACTTC; cdr3_aa: CASSYGQSEQYF
j_call: TRBJ1-5; v_call: TRBV6-6; clone_size: .; d_call: .; cdr3_nt: TGTGCCAGCAGTTACCTACAGGGAAGCAATCAGCCCCAGCATTTT; cdr3_aa: CASSYLQGSNQPQHF
j_call: TRBJ2-1; v_call: TRBV5-1; clone_size: once; d_call: .; cdr3_nt: TGCGCCAGCAGTATACAGAGGTTTGAGAGGGATGAGCAGTTCTTC; cdr3_aa: CASSIQRFERDEQFF
j_call: TRBJ2-2; v_call: TRBV29-1; clone_size: .; d_call: TRBD1; cdr3_nt: TGCAGCGCCGTAGACAGGGCAGCCACCGGGGAGCTGTTTTTT; cdr3_aa: CSAVDRAATGELFF
j_call: TRBJ2-2; v_call: TRBV7-9; clone_size: once; d_call: .; cdr3_nt: TGTGCCAGCCTCCCCGGAGAAGTGAGGGCCACCGGGGAGCTGTTTTTT; cdr3_aa: CASLPGEVRATGELFF
j_call: TRBJ2-3; v_call: TRBV7-3; clone_size: .; d_call: TRBD2; cdr3_nt: TGTGCCAGCAGCTGGACTAGCGGGGGCCCCCGTGATACGCAGTATTTT; cdr3_aa: CASSWTSGGPRDTQYF
j_call: TRBJ1-2; v_call: TRBV10-1; clone_size: .; d_call: .; cdr3_nt: TGCGCCAGCAGTCTCCCCTTCGGGGGTTCGCATGGCTACACCTTC; cdr3_aa: CASSLPFGGSHGYTF
j_call: TRBJ2-3; v_call: TRBV28; clone_size: .; d_call: .; cdr3_nt: TGTGCCAGCAGTTTATTGGGCGGGGGCGAAAATACGCAGTATTTT; cdr3_aa: CASSLLGGGENTQYF
j_call: TRBJ1-1; v_call: TRBV15; clone_size: .; d_call: TRBD1; cdr3_nt: TGTGCCACCAGCGTGCAACAGGGGGTTGAAGCTTTCTTT; cdr3_aa: CATSVQQGVEAFF
j_call: TRBJ1-2; v_call: TRBV11-2; clone_size: .; d_call: .; cdr3_nt: TGTGCCAGCAGCTCCCCCGTCGAGGAGTGGAACTATGGCTACACCTTC; cdr3_aa: CASSSPVEEWNYGYTF